Each of the 13 T cell receptor beta chains below was sequenced from the same sample in a study of neurological immune-mediated disorders. TCRdb fed the 5' RACE reads into MiXCR, producing one record per CDR3 protein. The sample contains about 46,000 distinct CDR3 sequences, under 2% of which appear only once. Sequencing used PBMCs. Receptors were obtained from a woman aged 40 to 49 with multiple sclerosis.

Many counts were recorded for this clonotype. The V call is TRBV4-2, the J call TRBJ2-7; 9 nucleotides agree with TRBD2. Germline loops: CDR1 LGHNA, CDR2 YNFKEQ. Trimming cost V 3 bases and J 2 bases; bases outside gene matches: 17. This CDR3 comprises 19 residues. This chain's CDR3 is CASSHRHRASGEEPYEQYF. CDR3 in DNA: TGTGCCAGCAGCCATCGGCATCGGGCTAGCGGGGAGGAACCCTACGAGCAGTACTTC.

As concerns this clonotype: One end of the junction is discordant with germline, which a read error may explain. The chain combines TRBV29-1 with TRBJ2-3, with a weak D call TRBD2 (5 bases). In germline, CDR1 is SQVTM, CDR2 ANQGSEA. The CDR3 is made up of 9 amino acids. Here the CDR3 reads CSVDERGGF. In DNA form, the CDR3 reads TGCAGCGTTGACGAACGGGGTGGTTTT.

This clonotype appeared many times. The rearrangement links TRBV20-1 to TRBJ1-4; no clear D. CDR3 size: 11 residues. Germline CDR1 is DFQATT and CDR2 is SNEGSKA (reference sequence). V dropped 2 bases and J dropped 5 bases, with 3 bases sitting between them. The CDR3 DNA reads TGCAGTGCTAGAAAGAATGAAAAACTGTTTTTT. Encoded protein: CSARKNEKLFF.

The sample holds many counts of this clonotype. The chain employs TRBV20-1 and TRBJ2-2; no clear D gene. Looked up from germline, CDR1 is DFQATT and CDR2 is SNEGSKA (reference sequence). Deletions cut 3 bases from V and 8 bases from J, with 10 bases between. There are 12 residues in the CDR3. The CDR3 DNA is TGCAGTGCTAGTCGCGATGTAGGGGAGCTGTTTTTT. Translated, it gives CSASRDVGELFF.

There are many counts of this clonotype. The chain is built from TRBV4-1 and TRBJ1-5; TRBD1 aligns across 8 bases. The germline gives CDR1 MGHRA, CDR2 YSYEKL. Germline trimming cut 2 bases from V and 7 bases from J; bases unmatched to any gene: 7. This CDR3 comprises 15 residues. CDR3 sequence reads: CASSQPLRDRQPQHF. The CDR3 DNA follows: TGCGCCAGCAGCCAACCCCTCCGGGACAGGCAGCCCCAGCATTTT.

This clonotype was picked up many times. The chain is built from TRBV5-1 and TRBJ2-7; TRBD2 agrees at 7 bases. This CDR3 region has 14 residues. The germline V gene has CDR1 SGHRS and CDR2 YFSETQ. Trimming removed 6 bases from V and 3 bases from J; junction bases left unmatched: 9. The CDR3 loop reads CASTPRGGFYEQYF. Here the CDR3 DNA reads TGCGCCAGCACCCCCCGGGGAGGGTTCTACGAGCAGTACTTC.

This clonotype was seen many times. The chain employs TRBV7-9 and TRBJ2-3, with 10 bases matching TRBD2. Looked up from germline, CDR1 is SEHNR and CDR2 is FQNEAQ (reference sequence). CDR3 length: 16 residues. Trimming took 3 bases from V and 2 from J; bases not matched to a gene: 5. The CDR3 DNA reads TGTGCCAGCAGCTTTACACTAGCGGGGAACACAGATACGCAGTATTTT. This gives the protein CASSFTLAGNTDTQYF.

This clonotype appeared many times. The gene calls are TRBV6-2 or TRBV6-3 and TRBJ1-2; D is unresolved. Trimming took off 3 bases at V and 2 bases at J, with 10 bases between the two ends. The CDR3 is 14 amino acids. The germline V gene encodes CDR1 MNHEY and CDR2 SVGEGT. This CDR3 reads CASSYSLGNYGYTF. The CDR3 DNA follows: TGTGCCAGCAGTTATTCCCTAGGGAACTATGGCTACACCTTC.

With respect to this clonotype: A much bigger clone sits one base away, suggesting this may be a read error. The chain recombines TRBV6-6 with TRBJ1-3; the D gene is possibly TRBD1 (5 bases). The CDR3 has 15 amino acids. Germline assignment: CDR1 MNHNY and CDR2 SVGAGI (reference sequence). The DNA for the CDR3 is TGTGCCAGCTTCCTACCGCAGGGCCCTGGAAAAACCATATATTTT. Its translation: CASFLPQGPGKTIYF.

This clonotype was picked up many times. This sequence joins TRBV6-2 or TRBV6-3 and TRBJ2-5, with no clear D. CDR3 size: 14 residues. Germline lookup yields CDR1 MNHEY and CDR2 SVGEGT. V was pared by 6 bases and J by 5 bases, with 16 bases between. The CDR3 protein is CASSSYLDGETQYF. The CDR3 nucleotides are TGTGCCAGCAGCTCCTACCTGGACGGGGAGACCCAGTACTTC.

This clonotype was seen many times. The gene calls are TRBV3-1 and TRBJ1-6, with D possibly matching TRBD1 (5 bases). The CDR3 consists of 15 residues. Germline CDR1 and CDR2: LGHDT and YNNKEL (reference sequence). Trimming pared 0 bases from V and 7 bases from J, leaving 10 bases between. The CDR3 DNA follows: TGTGCCAGCAGCCAAGATGGGGGAAGGAATTCACCCCTCCACTTT. Encoded protein: CASSQDGGRNSPLHF.

The table lists this clonotype with many counts. The CDR3 DNA follows: TGCAGTGCTGAGGGGCAGGGTAAGGACGAGCAGTACTTC. Residues: CSAEGQGKDEQYF. The chain has TRBV20-1 and TRBJ2-7; TRBD1 or TRBD2 may be the D gene (5 bases each). Per the germline V gene, CDR1 is DFQATT and CDR2 is SNEGSKA (reference sequence). Trimming removed 5 bases from V and 5 bases from J, with 16 bases in between. This CDR3 region has 13 residues.

The table lists this clonotype with many counts. V is TRBV5-1 and J is TRBJ1-2; D unclear. The germline V and J ends were trimmed by 5 bases and 6 bases, with 14 bases remaining between them. Germline CDR1 reads SGHRS; CDR2 reads YFSETQ. The CDR3 consists of 13 residues. This CDR3 is CASRDGVGDGYTF. The CDR3 nucleotides read TGCGCCAGCAGAGATGGGGTTGGGGATGGCTACACCTTC. Full variable domain (missing parts from reference TRBV5-1 and TRBJ1-2): KAGVTQTPRYLIKTRGQQVTLSCSPISGHRSVSWYQQTPGQGLQFLFEYFSETQRNKGNFPGRFSGRQFSNSRSEMNVSTLELGDSALYLCASRDGVGDGYTFGSGTRLTVV.